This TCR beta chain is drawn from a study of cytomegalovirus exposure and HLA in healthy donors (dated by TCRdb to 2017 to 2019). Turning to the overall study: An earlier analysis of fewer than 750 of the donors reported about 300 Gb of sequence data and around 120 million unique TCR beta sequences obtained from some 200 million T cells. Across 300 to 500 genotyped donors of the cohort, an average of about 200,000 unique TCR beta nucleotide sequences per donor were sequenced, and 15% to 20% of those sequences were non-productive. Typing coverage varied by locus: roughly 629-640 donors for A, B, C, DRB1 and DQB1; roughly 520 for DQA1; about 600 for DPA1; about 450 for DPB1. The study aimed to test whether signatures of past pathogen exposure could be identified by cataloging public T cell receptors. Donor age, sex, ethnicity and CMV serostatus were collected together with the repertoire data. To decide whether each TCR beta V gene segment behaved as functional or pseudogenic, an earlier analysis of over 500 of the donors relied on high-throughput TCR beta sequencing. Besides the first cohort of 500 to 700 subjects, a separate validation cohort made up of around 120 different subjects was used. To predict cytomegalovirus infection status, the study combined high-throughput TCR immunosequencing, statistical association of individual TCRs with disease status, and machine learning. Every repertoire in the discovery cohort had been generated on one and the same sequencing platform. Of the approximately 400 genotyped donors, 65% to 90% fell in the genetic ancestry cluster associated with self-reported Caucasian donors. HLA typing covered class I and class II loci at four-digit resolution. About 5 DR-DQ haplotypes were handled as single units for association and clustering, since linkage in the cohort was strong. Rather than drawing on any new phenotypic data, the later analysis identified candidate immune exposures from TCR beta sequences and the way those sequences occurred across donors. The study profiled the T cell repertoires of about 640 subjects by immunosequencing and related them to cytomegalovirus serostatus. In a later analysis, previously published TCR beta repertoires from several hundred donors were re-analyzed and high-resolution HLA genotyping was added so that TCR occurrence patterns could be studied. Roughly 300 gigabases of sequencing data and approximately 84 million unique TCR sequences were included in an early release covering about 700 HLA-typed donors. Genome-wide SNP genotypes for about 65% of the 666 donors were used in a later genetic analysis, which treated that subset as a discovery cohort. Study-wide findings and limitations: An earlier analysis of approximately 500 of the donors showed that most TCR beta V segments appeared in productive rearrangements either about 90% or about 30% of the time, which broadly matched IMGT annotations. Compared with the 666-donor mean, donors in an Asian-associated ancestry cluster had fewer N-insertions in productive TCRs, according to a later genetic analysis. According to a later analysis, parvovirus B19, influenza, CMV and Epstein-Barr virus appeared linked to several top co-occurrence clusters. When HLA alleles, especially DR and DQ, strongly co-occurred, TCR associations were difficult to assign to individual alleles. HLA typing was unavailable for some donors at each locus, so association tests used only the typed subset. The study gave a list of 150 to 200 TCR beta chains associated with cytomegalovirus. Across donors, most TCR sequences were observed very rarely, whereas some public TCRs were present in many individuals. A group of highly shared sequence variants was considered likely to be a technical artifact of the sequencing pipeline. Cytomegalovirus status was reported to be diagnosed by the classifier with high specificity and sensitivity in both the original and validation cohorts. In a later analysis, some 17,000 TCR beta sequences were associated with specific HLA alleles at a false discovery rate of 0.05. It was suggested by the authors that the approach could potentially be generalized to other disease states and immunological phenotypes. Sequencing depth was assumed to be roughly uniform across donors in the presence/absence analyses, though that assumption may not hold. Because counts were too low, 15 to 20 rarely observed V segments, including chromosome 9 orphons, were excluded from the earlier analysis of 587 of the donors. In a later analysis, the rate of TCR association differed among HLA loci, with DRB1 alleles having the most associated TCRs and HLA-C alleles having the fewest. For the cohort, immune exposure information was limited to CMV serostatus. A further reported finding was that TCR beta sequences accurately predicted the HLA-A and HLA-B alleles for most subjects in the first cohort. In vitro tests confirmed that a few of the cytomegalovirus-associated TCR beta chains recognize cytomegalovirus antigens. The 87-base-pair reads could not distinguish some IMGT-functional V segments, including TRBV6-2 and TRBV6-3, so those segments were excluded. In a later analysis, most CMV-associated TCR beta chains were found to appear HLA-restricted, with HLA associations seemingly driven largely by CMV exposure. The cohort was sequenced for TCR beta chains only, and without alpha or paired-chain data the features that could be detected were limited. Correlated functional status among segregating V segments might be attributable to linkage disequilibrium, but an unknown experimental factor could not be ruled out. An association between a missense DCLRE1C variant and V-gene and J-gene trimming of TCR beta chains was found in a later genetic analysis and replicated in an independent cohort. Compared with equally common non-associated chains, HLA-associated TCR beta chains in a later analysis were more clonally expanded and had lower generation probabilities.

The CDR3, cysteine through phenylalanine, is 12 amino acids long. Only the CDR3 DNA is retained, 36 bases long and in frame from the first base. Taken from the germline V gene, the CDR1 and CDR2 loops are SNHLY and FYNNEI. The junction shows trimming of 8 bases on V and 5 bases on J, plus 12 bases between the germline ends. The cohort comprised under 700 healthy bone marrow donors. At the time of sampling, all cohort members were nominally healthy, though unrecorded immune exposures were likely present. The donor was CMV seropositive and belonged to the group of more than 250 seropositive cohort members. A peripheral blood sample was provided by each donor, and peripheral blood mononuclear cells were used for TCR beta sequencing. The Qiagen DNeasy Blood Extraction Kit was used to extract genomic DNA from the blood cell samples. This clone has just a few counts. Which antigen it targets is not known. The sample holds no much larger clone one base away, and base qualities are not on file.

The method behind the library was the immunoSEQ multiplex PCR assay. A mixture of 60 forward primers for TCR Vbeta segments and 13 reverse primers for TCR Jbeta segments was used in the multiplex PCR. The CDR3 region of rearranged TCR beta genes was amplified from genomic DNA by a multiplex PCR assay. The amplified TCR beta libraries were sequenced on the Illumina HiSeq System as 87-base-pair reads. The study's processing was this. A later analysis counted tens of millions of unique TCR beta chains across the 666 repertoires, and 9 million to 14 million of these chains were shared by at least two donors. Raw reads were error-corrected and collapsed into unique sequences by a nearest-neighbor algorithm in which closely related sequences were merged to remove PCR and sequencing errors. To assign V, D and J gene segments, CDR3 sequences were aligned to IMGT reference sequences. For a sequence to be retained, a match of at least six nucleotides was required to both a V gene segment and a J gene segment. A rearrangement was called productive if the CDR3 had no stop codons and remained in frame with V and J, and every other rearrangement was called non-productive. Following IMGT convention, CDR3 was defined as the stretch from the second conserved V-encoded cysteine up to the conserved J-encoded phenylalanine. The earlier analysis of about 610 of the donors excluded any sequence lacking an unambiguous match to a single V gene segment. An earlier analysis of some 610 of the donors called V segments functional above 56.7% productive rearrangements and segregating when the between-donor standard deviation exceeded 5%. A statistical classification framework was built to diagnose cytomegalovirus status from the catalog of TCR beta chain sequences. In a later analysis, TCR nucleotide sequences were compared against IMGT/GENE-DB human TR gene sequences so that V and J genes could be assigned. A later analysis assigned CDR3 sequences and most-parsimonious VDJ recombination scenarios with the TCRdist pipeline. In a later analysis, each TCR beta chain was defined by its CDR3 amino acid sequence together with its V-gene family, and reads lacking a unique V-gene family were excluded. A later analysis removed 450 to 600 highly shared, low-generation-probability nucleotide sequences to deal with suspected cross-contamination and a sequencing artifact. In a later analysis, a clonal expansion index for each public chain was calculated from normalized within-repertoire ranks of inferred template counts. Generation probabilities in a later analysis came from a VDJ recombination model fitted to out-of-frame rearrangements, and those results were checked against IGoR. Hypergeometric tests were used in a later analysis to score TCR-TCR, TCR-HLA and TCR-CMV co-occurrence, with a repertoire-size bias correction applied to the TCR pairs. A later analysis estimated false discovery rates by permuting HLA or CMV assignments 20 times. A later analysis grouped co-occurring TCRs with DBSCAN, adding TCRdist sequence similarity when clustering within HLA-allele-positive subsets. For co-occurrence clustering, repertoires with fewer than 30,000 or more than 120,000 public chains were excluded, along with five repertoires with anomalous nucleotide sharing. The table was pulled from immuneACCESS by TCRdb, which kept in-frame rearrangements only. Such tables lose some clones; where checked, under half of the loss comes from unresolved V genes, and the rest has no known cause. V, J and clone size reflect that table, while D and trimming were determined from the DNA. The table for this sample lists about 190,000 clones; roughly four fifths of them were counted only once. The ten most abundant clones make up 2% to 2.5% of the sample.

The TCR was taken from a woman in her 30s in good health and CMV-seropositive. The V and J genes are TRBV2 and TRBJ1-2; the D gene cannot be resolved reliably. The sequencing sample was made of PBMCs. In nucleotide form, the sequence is TGTGCCAGCGTGGGGAGGCGGTATGGCTACACCTTC. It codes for CASVGRRYGYTF.